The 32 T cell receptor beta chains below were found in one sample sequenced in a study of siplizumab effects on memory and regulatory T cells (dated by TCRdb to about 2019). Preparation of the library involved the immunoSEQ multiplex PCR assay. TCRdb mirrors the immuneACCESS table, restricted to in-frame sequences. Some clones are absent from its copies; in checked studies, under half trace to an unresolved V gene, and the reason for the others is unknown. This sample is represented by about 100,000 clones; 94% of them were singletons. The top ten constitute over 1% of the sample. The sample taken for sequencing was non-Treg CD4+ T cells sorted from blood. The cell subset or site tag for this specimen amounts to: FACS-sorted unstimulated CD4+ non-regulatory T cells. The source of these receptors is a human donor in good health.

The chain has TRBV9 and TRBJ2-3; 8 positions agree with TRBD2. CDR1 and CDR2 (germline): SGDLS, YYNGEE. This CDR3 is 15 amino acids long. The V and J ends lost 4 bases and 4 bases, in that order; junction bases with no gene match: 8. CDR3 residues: CASSSQAGVADTQYF. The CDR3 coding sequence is TGTGCCAGCAGCAGCCAAGCGGGAGTAGCAGATACGCAGTATTTT.

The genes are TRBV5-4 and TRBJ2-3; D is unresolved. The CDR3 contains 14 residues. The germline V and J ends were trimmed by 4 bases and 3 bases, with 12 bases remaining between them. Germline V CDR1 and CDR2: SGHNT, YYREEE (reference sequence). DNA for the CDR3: TGTGCCAGCAGCCGGACCGCGAGGACAGATACGCAGTATTTT. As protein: CASSRTARTDTQYF.

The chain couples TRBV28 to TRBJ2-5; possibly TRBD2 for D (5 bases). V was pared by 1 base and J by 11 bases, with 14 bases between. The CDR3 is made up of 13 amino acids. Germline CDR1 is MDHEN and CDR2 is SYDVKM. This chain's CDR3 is CASSLSDLGDQYF. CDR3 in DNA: TGTGCCAGCAGTTTATCTGACTTGGGAGATCAGTACTTC. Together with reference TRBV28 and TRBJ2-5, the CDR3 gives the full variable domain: DVKVTQSSRYLVKRTGEKVFLECVQDMDHENMFWYRQDPGLGLRLIYFSYDVKMKEKGDIPEGYSVSREKKERFSLILESASTNQTSMYLCASSLSDLGDQYFGPGTRLLVL.

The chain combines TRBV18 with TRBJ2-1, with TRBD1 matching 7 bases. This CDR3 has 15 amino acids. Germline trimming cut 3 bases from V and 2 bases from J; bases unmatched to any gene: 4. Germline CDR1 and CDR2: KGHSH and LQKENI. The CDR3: CASSPGTVAYNEQFF. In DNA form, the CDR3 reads TGTGCCAGCTCACCTGGGACAGTTGCCTACAATGAGCAGTTCTTC.

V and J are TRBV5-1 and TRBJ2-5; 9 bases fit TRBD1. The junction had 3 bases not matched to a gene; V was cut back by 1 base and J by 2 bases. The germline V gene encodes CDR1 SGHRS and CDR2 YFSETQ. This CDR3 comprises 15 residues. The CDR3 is CASSLSGQGQETQYF. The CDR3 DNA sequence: TGCGCCAGCAGCTTGAGTGGACAGGGGCAAGAGACCCAGTACTTC.

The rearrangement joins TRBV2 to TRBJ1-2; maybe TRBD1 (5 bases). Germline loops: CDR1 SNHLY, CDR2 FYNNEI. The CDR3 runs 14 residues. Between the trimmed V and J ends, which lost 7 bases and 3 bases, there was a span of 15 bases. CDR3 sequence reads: CASNWAGSDYGYTF. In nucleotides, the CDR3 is TGTGCCAGCAATTGGGCAGGGTCTGACTATGGCTACACCTTC.

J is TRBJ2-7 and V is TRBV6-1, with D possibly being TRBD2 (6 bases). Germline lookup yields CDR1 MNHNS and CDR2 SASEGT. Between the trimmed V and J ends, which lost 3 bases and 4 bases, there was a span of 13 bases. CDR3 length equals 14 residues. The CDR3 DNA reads TGTGCCAGCAGTGACCGGGAGCTTGGGTACGAGCAGTACTTC. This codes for CASSDRELGYEQYF.

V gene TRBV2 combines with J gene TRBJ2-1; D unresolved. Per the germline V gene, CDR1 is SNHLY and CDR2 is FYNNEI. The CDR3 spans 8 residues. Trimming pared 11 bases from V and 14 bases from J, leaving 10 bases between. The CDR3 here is CAGYTKFF. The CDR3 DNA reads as TGTGCCGGCTATACAAAGTTCTTC.

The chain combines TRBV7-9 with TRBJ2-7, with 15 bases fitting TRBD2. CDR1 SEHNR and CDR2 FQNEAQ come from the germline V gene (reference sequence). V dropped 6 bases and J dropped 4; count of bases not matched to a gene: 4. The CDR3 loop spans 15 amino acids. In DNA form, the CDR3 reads TGTGCCAGCAGACGGACTAGCGGGAGGGCGTACGAGCAGTACTTC. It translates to CASRRTSGRAYEQYF. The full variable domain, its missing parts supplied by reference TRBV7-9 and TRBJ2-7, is DTGVSQNPRHKITKRGQNVTFRCDPISEHNRLYWYRQTLGQGPEFLTYFQNEAQLEKSRLLSDRFSAERPKGSFSTLEIQRTEQGDSAMYLCASRRTSGRAYEQYFGPGTRLTVT.

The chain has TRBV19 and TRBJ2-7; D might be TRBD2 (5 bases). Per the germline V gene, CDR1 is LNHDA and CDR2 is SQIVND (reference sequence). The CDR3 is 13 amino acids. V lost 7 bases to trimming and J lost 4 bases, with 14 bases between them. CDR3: CASISPGGYEQYF. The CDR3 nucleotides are TGTGCCAGTATCTCCCCCGGCGGGTACGAGCAGTACTTC.

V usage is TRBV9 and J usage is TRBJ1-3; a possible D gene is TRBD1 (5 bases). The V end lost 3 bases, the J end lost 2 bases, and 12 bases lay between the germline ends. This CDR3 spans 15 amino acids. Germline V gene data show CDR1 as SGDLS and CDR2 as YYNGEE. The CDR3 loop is CASSAVQEAGNTIYF. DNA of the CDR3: TGTGCCAGCAGCGCAGTACAGGAGGCTGGAAACACCATATATTTT. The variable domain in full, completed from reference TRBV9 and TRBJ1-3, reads DSGVTQTPKHLITATGQRVTLRCSPRSGDLSVYWYQQSLDQGLQFLIQYYNGEERAKGNILERFSAQQFPDLHSELNLSSLELGDSALYFCASSAVQEAGNTIYFGEGSWLTVV.

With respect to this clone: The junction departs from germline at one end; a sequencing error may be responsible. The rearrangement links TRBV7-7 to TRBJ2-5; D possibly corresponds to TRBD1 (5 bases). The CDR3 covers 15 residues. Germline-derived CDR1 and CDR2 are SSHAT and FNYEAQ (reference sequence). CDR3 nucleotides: TGTGCTAGCAGCTTTGTCCCCGCCAGGGTAGAGACCCAGTACTTC. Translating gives CASSFVPARVETQYF.

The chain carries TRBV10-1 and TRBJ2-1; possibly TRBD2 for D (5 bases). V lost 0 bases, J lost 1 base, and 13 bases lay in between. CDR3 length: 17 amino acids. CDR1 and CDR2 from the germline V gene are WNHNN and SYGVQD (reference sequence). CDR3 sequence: CASSESQMGGSYNEQFF. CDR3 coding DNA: TGCGCCAGCAGTGAGTCTCAGATGGGCGGGTCCTACAATGAGCAGTTCTTC.

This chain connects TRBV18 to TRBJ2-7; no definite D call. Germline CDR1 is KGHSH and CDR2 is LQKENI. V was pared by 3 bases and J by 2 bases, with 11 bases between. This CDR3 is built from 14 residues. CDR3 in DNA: TGTGCCAGCTCACCCGGCGGAGCGACCTACGAGCAGTACTTC. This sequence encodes CASSPGGATYEQYF.

As DNA, the CDR3 is TGTGCCAGCAGTGACTTGGATCGTTCACCCCTCCACTTT. Encoded protein: CASSDLDRSPLHF. This chain links TRBV6-1 with TRBJ1-6, with D unclear. CDR3 length equals 13 residues. In germline, CDR1 is MNHNS, CDR2 SASEGT. The V gene lost 3 bases and the J gene lost 9 bases, with 9 bases spanning the gap.

In DNA, the CDR3 is TGTGCCAGCGCCCAGGGATATACGCAGTATTTT. This translates into CASAQGYTQYF. The genes are TRBV2 and TRBJ2-3, with TRBD1 as a possible D gene (5 bases). The CDR3 length is 11 residues. Germline V gene lookup returns CDR1 SNHLY and CDR2 FYNNEI. V shed 8 bases and J shed 7 bases, with 10 bases lying between them.

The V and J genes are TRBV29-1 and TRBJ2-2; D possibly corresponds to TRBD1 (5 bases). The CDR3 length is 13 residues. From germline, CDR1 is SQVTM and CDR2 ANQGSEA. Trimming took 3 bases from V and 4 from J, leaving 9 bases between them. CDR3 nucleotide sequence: TGCAGCGTTGATCGACAGTCCACCGGGGAGCTGTTTTTT. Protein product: CSVDRQSTGELFF.

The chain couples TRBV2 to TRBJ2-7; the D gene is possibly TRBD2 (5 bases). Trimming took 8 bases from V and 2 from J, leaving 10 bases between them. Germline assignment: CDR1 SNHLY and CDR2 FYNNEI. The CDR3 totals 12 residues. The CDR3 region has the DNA TGTGCCAGCGGCACGGGAACCTACGAGCAGTACTTC. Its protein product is CASGTGTYEQYF.

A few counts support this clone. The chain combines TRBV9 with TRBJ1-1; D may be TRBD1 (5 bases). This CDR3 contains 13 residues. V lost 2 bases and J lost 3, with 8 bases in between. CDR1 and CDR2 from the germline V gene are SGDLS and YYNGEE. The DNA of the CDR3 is TGTGCCAGCAGCGTTGGGGACGACACTGAAGCTTTCTTT. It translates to CASSVGDDTEAFF.

CDR3 amino acids: CASSSQEGDNQPQHF. Written as DNA, the CDR3 is TGTGCCAGCAGTTCGCAGGAGGGAGATAATCAGCCCCAGCATTTT. The chain links TRBV28 to TRBJ1-5; no definite D call. The CDR3 sequence is 15 residues long. Germline V gene sequence: CDR1 MDHEN, CDR2 SYDVKM. Trimming cost V 4 bases and J 4 bases, with 14 bases left between them.

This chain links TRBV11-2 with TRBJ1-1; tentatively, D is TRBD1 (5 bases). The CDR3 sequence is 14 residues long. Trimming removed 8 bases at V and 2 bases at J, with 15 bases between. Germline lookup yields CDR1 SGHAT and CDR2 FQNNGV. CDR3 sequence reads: CASALVGANTEAFF. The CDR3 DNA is TGTGCCAGCGCATTGGTCGGGGCAAACACTGAAGCTTTCTTT.

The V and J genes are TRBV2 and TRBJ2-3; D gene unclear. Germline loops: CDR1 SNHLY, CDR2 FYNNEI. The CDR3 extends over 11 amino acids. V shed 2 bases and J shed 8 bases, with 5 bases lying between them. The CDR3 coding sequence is TGTGCCAGCAGTGAATCGGCTACGCAGTATTTT. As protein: CASSESATQYF.

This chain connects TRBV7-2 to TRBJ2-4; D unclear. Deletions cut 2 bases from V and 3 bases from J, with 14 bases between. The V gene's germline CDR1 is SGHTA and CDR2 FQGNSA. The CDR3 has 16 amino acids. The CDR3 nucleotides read TGTGCCAGCAGCTTATGGAGCGATTTAGGCAAAAACATTCAGTACTTC. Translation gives CASSLWSDLGKNIQYF. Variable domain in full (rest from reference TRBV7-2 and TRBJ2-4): GAGVSQSPSNKVTEKGKDVELRCDPISGHTALYWYRQSLGQGLEFLIYFQGNSAPDKSGLPSDRFSAERTGGSVSTLTIQRTQQEDSAVYLCASSLWSDLGKNIQYFGAGTRLSVL.

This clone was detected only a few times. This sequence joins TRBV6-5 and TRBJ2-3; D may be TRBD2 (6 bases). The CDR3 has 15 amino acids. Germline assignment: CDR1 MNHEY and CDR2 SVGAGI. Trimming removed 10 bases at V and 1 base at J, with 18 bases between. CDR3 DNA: TGTGCCACCTTTCGAACTAGCAGCCGCACAGATACGCAGTATTTT. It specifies CATFRTSSRTDTQYF.

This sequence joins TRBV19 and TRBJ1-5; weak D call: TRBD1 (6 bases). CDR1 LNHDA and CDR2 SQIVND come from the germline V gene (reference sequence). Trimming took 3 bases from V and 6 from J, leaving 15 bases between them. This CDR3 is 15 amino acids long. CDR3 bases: TGTGCCAGTAGTATCGCCAGGGGCCGGGGTCAGCCCCAGCATTTT. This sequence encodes CASSIARGRGQPQHF.

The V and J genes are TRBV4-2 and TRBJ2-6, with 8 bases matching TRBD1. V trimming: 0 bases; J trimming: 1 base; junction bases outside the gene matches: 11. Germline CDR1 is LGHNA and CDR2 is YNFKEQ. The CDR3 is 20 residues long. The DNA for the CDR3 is TGTGCCAGCAGCCAAGACATCCCAGGGACAGGAGGATCTGGGGCCAACGTCCTGACTTTC. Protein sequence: CASSQDIPGTGGSGANVLTF.

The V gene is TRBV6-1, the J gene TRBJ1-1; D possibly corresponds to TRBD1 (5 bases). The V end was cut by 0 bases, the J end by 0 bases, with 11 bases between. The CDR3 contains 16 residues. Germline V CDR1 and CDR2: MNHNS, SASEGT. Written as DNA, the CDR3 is TGTGCCAGCAGTGAAGCACCGACAGTCGTGAACACTGAAGCTTTCTTT. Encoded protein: CASSEAPTVVNTEAFF.

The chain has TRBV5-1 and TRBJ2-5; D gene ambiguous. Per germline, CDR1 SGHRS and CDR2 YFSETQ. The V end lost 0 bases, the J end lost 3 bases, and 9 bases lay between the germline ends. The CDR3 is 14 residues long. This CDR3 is CASSLDRLKETQYF. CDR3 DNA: TGCGCCAGCAGCTTGGATAGACTCAAAGAGACCCAGTACTTC.

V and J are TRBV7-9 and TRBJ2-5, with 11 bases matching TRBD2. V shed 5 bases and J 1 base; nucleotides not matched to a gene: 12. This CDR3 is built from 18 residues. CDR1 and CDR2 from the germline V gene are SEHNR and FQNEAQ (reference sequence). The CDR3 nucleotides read TGTGCCAGCAGCGTAGGCCGTCCTAGCGGGAGGCGCCAAGAGACCCAGTACTTC. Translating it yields CASSVGRPSGRRQETQYF.

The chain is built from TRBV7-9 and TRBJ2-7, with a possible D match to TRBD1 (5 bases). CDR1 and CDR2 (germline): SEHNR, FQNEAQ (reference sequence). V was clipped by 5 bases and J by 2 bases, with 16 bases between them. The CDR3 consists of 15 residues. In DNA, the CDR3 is TGTGCCAGCAGCCCCCTAGGTGGGGCCACCTACGAGCAGTACTTC. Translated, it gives CASSPLGGATYEQYF.

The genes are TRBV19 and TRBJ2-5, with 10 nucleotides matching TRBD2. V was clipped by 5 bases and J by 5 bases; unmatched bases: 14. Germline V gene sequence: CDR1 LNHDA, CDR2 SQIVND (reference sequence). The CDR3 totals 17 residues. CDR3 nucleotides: TGTGCCAGTAGTCTTCTTGTTGGTAGCGGGAGGACGGAGACCCAGTACTTC. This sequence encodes CASSLLVGSGRTETQYF.

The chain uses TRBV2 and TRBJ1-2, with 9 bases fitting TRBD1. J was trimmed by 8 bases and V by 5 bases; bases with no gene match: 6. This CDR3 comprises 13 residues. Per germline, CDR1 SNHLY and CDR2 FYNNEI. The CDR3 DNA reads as TGTGCCAGCAGTCCCGGGACAGGGAGAGGCTACACCTTC. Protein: CASSPGTGRGYTF.